Listed below are T cell receptor beta chains from one sample, sequenced in a study of T cells in Graves' hyperthyroidism and ophthalmopathy. TCRdb used MiXCR to reprocess the multiplex PCR reads, holding one entry per CDR3 protein. Of hundreds of thousands of distinct CDR3 sequences listed, about 14% are singletons. Sequencing was performed on blood. These receptor sequences come from a man aged 18 to 35 with Graves' ophthalmopathy. Both conserved end residues are part of each CDR3. Fields, in order: J gene, clone size, D gene, CDR3 length, V gene, CDR3 DNA, CDR3 protein. The D gene is left open where the match is weak. Size is omitted from some rows. Given values are once, few, many or a class for expanded clones.

j_gene: TRBJ1-2
abundance: NA
d_gene: NA
len: 16
v_gene: TRBV19
CDR3nt: TGTGCCAGTAGTATAGGTGGCAGGGGATCGGTCTATGGCTACACCTTC
CDR3aa: CASSIGGRGSVYGYTF

j_gene: TRBJ1-1
abundance: NA
d_gene: NA
len: 11
v_gene: TRBV12-5
CDR3nt: TGTGCTAGTGGCCTAGACACTGAAGCTTTCTTT
CDR3aa: CASGLDTEAFF

j_gene: TRBJ2-7
abundance: many
d_gene: NA
len: 13
v_gene: TRBV11-3
CDR3nt: TGTGCCAGCAGCTTAGAGGTCGCCCACGAGCAGTACTTC
CDR3aa: CASSLEVAHEQYF

j_gene: TRBJ2-7
abundance: many
d_gene: TRBD1
len: 16
v_gene: TRBV24-1
CDR3nt: TGTGCCACCAGTGACCCCGGGGGACAGGGGACGGACGAGCAGTACTTC
CDR3aa: CATSDPGGQGTDEQYF

j_gene: TRBJ2-1
abundance: NA
d_gene: NA
len: 14
v_gene: TRBV18
CDR3nt: TGTGCCAGCTCACCATGGGACACAGGCTATGAGCAGTTCTTC
CDR3aa: CASSPWDTGYEQFF

j_gene: TRBJ2-1
abundance: many
d_gene: NA
len: 11
v_gene: TRBV11-2
CDR3nt: TGTGCCAGCAGCTTAGGGGTGGAGCAGTTCTTC
CDR3aa: CASSLGVEQFF

j_gene: TRBJ2-1
abundance: NA
d_gene: NA
len: 17
v_gene: TRBV4-1
CDR3nt: TGCGCCAGCAGGCTAACCCGACAGGGAGGGGTTCTCAATGAGCAGTTCTTC
CDR3aa: CASRLTRQGGVLNEQFF

j_gene: TRBJ2-5
abundance: many
d_gene: NA
len: 16
v_gene: TRBV12-5
CDR3nt: TGTGCTAGTGGTACAACCTACGACGTAGGAGGAGAGACCCAGTACTTC
CDR3aa: CASGTTYDVGGETQYF

j_gene: TRBJ2-5
abundance: many
d_gene: TRBD2
len: 13
v_gene: TRBV6-1
CDR3nt: TGTGCCAGGGGGGGACTAGTCGGAGAGACCCAGTACTTC
CDR3aa: CARGGLVGETQYF

j_gene: TRBJ2-3
abundance: many
d_gene: NA
len: 15
v_gene: TRBV11-3
CDR3nt: TGTGCCAGCAGCTATTCTCCCGGACCGGCCGATACGCAGTATTTT
CDR3aa: CASSYSPGPADTQYF